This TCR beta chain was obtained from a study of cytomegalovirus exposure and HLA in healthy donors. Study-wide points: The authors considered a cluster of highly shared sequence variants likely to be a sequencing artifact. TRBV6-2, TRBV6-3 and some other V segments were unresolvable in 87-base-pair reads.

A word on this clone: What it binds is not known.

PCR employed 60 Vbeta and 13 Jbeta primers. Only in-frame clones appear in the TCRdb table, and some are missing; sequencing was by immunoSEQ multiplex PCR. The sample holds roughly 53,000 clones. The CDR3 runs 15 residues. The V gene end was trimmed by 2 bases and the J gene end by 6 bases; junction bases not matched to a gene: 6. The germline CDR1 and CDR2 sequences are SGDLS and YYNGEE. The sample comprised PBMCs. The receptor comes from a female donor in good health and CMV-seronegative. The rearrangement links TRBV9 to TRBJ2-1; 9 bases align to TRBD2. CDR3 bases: TGTGCCAGCAGCGTTACGGCGGGAGGGGGCAATGAGCAGTTCTTC. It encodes CASSVTAGGGNEQFF.